This T cell receptor beta chain was documented in a study of cytomegalovirus exposure and HLA in healthy donors (dated by TCRdb to 2017 to 2019). Concerning the study at large: According to a later analysis, one platform produced both the 120 validation repertoires and the 670 or so repertoires of the first cohort. High-throughput TCR immunosequencing, statistical association of individual TCRs with disease status, and machine learning were combined to predict cytomegalovirus infection status. In addition to the first cohort of 666 subjects, a separate validation cohort of approximately 120 different subjects was used. The study aimed to test whether cataloging public T cell receptors could reveal signatures of past pathogen exposure. Overall results and qualifications from the work: A few of the identified cytomegalovirus-associated TCR beta chains were confirmed in vitro to be specific for cytomegalovirus antigens. According to the authors, the approach could potentially be generalized to other disease states and immunological phenotypes. Cytomegalovirus status was reported to be diagnosed by the classifier with high specificity and sensitivity in both the original and validation cohorts. Subsequent analysis determined that TCRs grouped into clusters in the first cohort also showed a tendency toward co-occurrence across the 120 or so validation repertoires, and about 94% of cluster scores exceeded 0. The study listed around 160 TCR beta chains as associated with cytomegalovirus. A later analysis lacked HLA typing for the validation cohort, so it scored co-occurrence in that cohort across all 110 or so repertoires. Most TCR sequences were observed very rarely across donors, whereas some public TCRs were present in many individuals.

The donors were included in the validation cohort of 120 subjects, a group kept apart from the approximately 700-subject first cohort. Taken from the germline V gene, the CDR1 and CDR2 loops are SGHRS and YFSETQ. The CDR3 numbers 17 residues from cysteine through phenylalanine. This entry keeps only the CDR3 DNA: 51 bases, framed from base 1. The germline V and J ends show losses of 2 bases and 7 bases respectively, and no gene match explains 12 bases of the junction. The library relied on the immunoSEQ multiplex PCR assay. In the original analysis: A statistical classification framework was built to diagnose cytomegalovirus status from the catalog of TCR beta chain sequences. Here the immuneACCESS table is served through TCRdb, limited to in-frame sequences with V and J called. Missing clones are a known gap in these copies; in checked studies unresolved V genes cover under half, and the rest lacks a known reason. The V and J calls and clone size are taken from that table; D and trimming were inferred from the DNA. The sample has about 150,000 clones on record, roughly nine tenths of them singletons. More than 2.5% of the sample rests with the top ten.

Points on this clone: Its antigen is still unknown. Base qualities are missing; no much larger clone stands one base away.

Here the chain combines TRBV5-1 and TRBJ2-1, and 10 junction bases match TRBD2. Sequencing was performed on PBMCs. This TCR came from a woman younger than 35 in good health and CMV-seropositive. The DNA is as follows: TGCGCCAGCAGCTTACGGACTAGCGGTAAAAAAGGGAATGAGCAGTTCTTC. It translates as CASSLRTSGKKGNEQFF.